This T cell receptor (beta chain) was sequenced in a study of beta chain features in type 1 diabetes. Study conclusions and caveats: Significant though moderate, a shortening of TCRB CDR3s appeared in all four CD4+ subsets of Type 1 diabetes patients.

Between the trimmed V and J ends, which lost 4 bases and 3 bases, there was a span of 13 bases. Germline V gene data show CDR1 as SEHNR and CDR2 as FQNEAQ (reference sequence). This CDR3 has 14 residues. A remark on this clone: Its antigen remains unknown.

Using CD45RO/CCR7/CD25/CD127/CD95/CD27, CD4+ naive, central memory, regulatory and stem cell-like memory cells were sorted. cDNA synthesis used the whole RNA isolate, giving expressed TCRB sequences. TCRdb keeps only in-frame clones here, not all; method: immunoSEQ multiplex PCR. The table records around 340,000 clones, around 9.3% of them present only once. Material for sequencing was central memory CD4+ T cells from blood. The chain is built from TRBV7-9 and TRBJ2-7, with TRBD1 as a possible D gene (6 bases). This sequence originates from a man aged 25-45 years with type 1 diabetes. CDR3 DNA: TGTGCCAGCAGCTCTCAGGGGTTAATCTACGAGCAGTACTTC. Protein sequence: CASSSQGLIYEQYF.